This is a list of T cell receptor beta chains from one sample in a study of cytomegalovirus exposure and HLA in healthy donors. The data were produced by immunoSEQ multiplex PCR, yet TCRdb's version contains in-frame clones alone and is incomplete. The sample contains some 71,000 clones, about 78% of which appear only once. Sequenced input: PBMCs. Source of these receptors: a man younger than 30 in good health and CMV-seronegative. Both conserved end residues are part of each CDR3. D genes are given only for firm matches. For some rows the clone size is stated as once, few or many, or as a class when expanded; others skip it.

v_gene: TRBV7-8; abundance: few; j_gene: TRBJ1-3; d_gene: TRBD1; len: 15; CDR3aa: CASSPPGQGPQGIYF; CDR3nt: TGTGCCAGCAGCCCCCCGGGACAGGGCCCTCAAGGCATATATTTT
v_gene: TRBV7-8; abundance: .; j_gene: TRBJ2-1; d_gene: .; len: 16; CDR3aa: CASSLAGGSSGREQFF; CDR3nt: TGTGCCAGCAGCTTAGCTGGGGGGAGCTCCGGGCGGGAGCAGTTCTTC
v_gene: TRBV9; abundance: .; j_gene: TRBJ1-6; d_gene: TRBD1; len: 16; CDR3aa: CASSSDRGSYNSPLHF; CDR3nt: TGTGCCAGCAGCTCAGACAGGGGGTCCTATAATTCACCCCTCCACTTT
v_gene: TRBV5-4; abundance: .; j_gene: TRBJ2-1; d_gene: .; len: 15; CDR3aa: CASSLPGQGGNEQFF; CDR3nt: TGTGCCAGCAGCTTGCCCGGACAGGGAGGGAATGAGCAGTTCTTC
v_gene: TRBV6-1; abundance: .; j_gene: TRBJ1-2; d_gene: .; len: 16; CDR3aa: CASSEFQGSKIYGYTF; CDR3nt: TGTGCCAGCAGTGAATTTCAGGGCTCCAAAATCTATGGCTACACCTTC
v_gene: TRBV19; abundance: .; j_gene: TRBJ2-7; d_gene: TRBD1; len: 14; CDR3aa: CASSIRGRGYEQYF; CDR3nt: TGTGCCAGTAGTATACGAGGCAGGGGGTACGAGCAGTACTTC
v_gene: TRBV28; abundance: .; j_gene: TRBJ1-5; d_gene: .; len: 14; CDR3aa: CASSLLQGNQPQHF; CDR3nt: TGTGCCAGCAGTCTCTTACAGGGAAATCAGCCCCAGCATTTT
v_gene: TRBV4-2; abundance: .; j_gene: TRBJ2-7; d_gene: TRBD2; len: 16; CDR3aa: CASSPQRGPASYEQYF; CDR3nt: TGTGCCAGCAGCCCGCAGCGGGGACCTGCTTCCTACGAGCAGTACTTC
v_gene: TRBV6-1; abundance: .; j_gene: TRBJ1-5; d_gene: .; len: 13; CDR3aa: CASRRIGNQPQHF; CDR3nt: TGTGCCAGCAGGAGGATCGGCAATCAGCCCCAGCATTTT
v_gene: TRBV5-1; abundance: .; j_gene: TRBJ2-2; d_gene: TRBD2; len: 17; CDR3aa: CASSLVSGGVGTGELFF; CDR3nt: TGCGCCAGCAGCTTGGTTAGCGGGGGGGTCGGCACCGGGGAGCTGTTTTTT
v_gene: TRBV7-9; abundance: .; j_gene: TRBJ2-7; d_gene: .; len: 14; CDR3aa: CASSLGDSNYEQYF; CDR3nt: TGTGCCAGCAGCTTGGGGGACTCTAACTACGAGCAGTACTTC
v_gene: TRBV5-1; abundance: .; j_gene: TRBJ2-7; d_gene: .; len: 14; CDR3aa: CASSLTGVTYEQYF; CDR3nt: TGCGCCAGCAGCTTAACGGGGGTTACCTACGAGCAGTACTTC
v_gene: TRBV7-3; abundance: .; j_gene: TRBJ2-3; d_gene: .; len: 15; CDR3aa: CASSLAGASTDTQYF; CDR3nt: TGTGCCAGCAGCTTAGCGGGCGCATCCACAGATACGCAGTATTTT
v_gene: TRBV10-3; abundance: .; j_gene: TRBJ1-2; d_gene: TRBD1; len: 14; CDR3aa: CAISEQGGDYGYTF; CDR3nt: TGTGCCATCAGTGAACAGGGGGGGGACTATGGCTACACCTTC
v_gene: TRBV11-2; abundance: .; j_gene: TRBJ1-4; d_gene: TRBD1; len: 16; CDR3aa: CASSSRPTGEDEKLFF; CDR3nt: TGTGCCAGCAGCTCCAGACCGACAGGGGAGGATGAAAAACTGTTTTTT
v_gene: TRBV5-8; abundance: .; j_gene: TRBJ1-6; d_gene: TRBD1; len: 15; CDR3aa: CASSPQGQLNSPLHF; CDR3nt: TGTGCCAGCAGCCCGCAGGGACAGCTAAATTCACCCCTCCACTTT
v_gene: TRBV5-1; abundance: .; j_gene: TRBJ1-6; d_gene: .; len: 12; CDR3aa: CASRKSNSPLHF; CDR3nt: TGCGCCAGCAGGAAGAGCAATTCACCCCTCCACTTT
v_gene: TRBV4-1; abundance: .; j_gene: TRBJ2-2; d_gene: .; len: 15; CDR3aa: CASSQVREVSGELFF; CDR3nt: TGCGCCAGCAGCCAAGTCCGAGAGGTGTCCGGGGAGCTGTTTTTT
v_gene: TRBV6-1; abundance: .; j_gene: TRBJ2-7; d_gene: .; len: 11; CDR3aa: CASSEETGQYF; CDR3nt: TGTGCCAGCAGTGAGGAGACAGGGCAGTACTTC
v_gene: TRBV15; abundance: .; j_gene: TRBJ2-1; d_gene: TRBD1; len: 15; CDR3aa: CAASSRQGYYNEQFF; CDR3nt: TGTGCCGCCAGCAGCAGACAGGGGTACTACAATGAGCAGTTCTTC
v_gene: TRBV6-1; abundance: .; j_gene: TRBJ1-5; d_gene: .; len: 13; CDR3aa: CAGSLGFNQPQHF; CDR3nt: TGTGCCGGATCGCTAGGCTTCAATCAGCCCCAGCATTTT
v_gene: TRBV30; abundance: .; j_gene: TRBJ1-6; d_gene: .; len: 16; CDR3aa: CAWTWGGDPSDSPLHF; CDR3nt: TGTGCCTGGACGTGGGGGGGGGACCCGTCGGATTCACCCCTCCACTTT
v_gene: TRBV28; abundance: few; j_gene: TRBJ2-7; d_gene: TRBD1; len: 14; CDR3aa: CASSLGTGPYEQYF; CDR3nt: TGTGCCAGCAGTTTGGGGACAGGACCCTACGAGCAGTACTTC
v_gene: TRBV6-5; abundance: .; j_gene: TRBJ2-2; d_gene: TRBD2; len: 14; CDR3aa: CASSSGGNTGELFF; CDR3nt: TGTGCCAGCAGTTCGGGGGGGAACACCGGGGAGCTGTTTTTT
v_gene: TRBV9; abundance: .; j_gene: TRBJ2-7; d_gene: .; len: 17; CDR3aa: CASSVRSSQHGLGEQYF; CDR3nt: TGTGCCAGCAGCGTCCGCAGTTCACAGCACGGCCTGGGTGAGCAGTACTTC
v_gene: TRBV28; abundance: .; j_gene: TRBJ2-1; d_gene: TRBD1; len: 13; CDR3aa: CATTGAPYNEQFF; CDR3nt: TGTGCCACTACAGGGGCCCCCTACAATGAGCAGTTCTTC
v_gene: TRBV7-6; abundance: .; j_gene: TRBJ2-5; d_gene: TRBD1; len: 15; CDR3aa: CASSSTGGPDETQYF; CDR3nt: TGTGCCAGCAGCTCCACAGGGGGCCCGGATGAGACCCAGTACTTC
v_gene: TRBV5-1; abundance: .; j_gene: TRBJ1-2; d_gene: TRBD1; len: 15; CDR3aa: CASSLGTGGPYGYTF; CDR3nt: TGCGCCAGCAGCTTGGGGACAGGGGGCCCTTATGGCTACACCTTC
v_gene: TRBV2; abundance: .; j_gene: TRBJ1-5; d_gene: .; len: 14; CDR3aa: CASSEDSGGKPQHF; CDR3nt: TGTGCCAGCAGTGAAGATTCGGGGGGAAAGCCCCAGCATTTT
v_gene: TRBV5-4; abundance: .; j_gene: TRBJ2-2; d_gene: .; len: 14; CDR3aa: CASSLITNTGELFF; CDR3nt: TGTGCCAGCAGCTTAATCACGAACACCGGGGAGCTGTTTTTT
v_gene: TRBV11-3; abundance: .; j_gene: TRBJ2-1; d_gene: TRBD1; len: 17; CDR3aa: CASSKRQGGISYNEQFF; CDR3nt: TGTGCCAGCAGCAAAAGACAGGGTGGGATATCATACAATGAGCAGTTCTTC
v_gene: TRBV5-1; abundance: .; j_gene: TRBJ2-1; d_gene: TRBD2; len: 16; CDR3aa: CASSSRWGGGYNEQFF; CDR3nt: TGCGCCAGCAGCTCCCGCTGGGGCGGGGGGTACAATGAGCAGTTCTTC
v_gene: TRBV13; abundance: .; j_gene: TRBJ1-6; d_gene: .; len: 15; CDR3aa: CASSLGAPGGSPLHF; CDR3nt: TGTGCCAGCAGCTTAGGGGCCCCGGGAGGTTCACCCCTCCACTTT
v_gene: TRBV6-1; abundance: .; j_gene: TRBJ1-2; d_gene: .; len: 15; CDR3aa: CASSSVGSTLVGYTF; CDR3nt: TGTGCCAGCAGTTCCGTGGGCTCAACCTTGGTAGGCTACACCTTC
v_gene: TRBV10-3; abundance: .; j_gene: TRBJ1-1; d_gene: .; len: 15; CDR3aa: CATAKLLELNTEDFF; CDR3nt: TGTGCCACCGCCAAACTACTCGAGCTGAACACTGAAGATTTCTTT
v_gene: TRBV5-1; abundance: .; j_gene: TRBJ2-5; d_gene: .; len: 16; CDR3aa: CASSSSSIPGQETQYF; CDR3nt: TGCGCCAGCAGCTCTAGTAGTATACCGGGACAAGAGACCCAGTACTTC
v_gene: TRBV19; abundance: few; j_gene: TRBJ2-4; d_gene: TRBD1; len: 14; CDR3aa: CASSRMTGSDIQYF; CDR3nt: TGTGCCAGTAGTAGGATGACAGGGAGCGACATTCAGTACTTC
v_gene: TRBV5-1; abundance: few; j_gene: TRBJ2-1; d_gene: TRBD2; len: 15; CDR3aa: CASSLGTSGVDEQFF; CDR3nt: TGCGCCAGCAGCTTGGGGACTAGCGGGGTGGATGAGCAGTTCTTC
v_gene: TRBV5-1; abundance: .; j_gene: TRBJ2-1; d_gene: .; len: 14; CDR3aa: CASRDRLEGNEQFF; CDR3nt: TGCGCCAGCAGAGACCGACTAGAAGGGAATGAGCAGTTCTTC
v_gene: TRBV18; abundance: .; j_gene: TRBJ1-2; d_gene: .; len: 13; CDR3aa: CASSPDSNYGYTF; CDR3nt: TGTGCCAGCTCACCCGACAGTAACTATGGCTACACCTTC
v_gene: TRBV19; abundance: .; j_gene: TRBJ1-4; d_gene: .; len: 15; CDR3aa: CASSMRGTLNEKLFF; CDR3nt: TGTGCCAGTAGTATGCGGGGAACCCTTAATGAAAAACTGTTTTTT
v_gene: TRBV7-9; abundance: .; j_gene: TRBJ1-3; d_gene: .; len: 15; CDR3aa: CASSLEATAGNTIYF; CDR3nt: TGTGCCAGCAGCTTAGAGGCAACAGCTGGAAACACCATATATTTT
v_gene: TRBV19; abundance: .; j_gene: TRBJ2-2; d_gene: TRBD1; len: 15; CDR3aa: CASSIGQGTTGELFF; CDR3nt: TGTGCCAGTAGTATTGGACAGGGGACGACCGGGGAGCTGTTTTTT
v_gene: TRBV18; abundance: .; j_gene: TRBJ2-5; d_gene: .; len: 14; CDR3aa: CASSPNDGGETQYF; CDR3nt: TGTGCCAGCTCACCCAACGATGGGGGGGAGACCCAGTACTTC
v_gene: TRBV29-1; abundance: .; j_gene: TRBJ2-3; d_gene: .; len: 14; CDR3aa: CSVEASGGTDTQYF; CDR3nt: TGCAGCGTTGAAGCATCGGGGGGCACAGATACGCAGTATTTT
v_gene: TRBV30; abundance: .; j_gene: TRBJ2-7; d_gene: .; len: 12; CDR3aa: CAWRKGAYEQYF; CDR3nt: TGTGCCTGGCGTAAGGGGGCCTACGAGCAGTACTTC
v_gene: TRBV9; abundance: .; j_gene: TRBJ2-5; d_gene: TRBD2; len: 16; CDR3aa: CASSEGGLASSETQYF; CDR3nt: TGTGCCAGCAGCGAGGGGGGACTAGCTAGTTCGGAGACCCAGTACTTC
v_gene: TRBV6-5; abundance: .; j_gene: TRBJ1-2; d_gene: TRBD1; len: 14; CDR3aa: CASRLDRGRNGYTF; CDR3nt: TGTGCCAGCAGATTAGACAGGGGGCGGAATGGCTACACCTTC
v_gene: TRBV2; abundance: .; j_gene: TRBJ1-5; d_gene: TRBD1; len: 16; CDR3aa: CASSLLSDRGRQPQHF; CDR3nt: TGTGCCAGCAGCCTACTTTCGGACAGGGGCAGACAGCCCCAGCATTTT
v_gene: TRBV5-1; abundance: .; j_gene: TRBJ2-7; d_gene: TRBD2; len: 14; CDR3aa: CASSLEGGDDEQYF; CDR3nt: TGCGCCAGCAGCTTGGAGGGAGGGGATGACGAGCAGTACTTC
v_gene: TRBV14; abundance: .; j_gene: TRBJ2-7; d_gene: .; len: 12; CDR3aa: CASSQERTVQYF; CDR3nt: TGTGCCAGCAGCCAAGAGAGAACGGTGCAGTACTTC
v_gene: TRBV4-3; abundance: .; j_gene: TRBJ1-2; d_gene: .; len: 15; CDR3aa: CASSQVRNSFYGYTF; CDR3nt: TGCGCCAGCAGCCAAGTTCGAAACAGCTTCTATGGCTACACCTTC
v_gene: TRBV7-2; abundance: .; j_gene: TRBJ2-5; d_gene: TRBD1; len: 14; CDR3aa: CASSRDRGEETQYF; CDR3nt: TGTGCCAGCAGCCGGGACAGGGGAGAAGAGACCCAGTACTTC
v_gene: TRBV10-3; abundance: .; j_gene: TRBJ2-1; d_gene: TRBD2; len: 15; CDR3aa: CAISEFLAGDNEQFF; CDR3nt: TGTGCCATCAGTGAGTTTCTAGCGGGGGATAATGAGCAGTTCTTC
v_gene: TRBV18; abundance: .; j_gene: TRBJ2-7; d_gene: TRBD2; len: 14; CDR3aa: CASSPPGGFDEQYF; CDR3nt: TGTGCCAGCTCACCACCCGGGGGGTTCGACGAGCAGTACTTC
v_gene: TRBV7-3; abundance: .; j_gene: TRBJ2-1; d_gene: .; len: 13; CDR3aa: CASSLDFDNEQFF; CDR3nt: TGTGCCAGCAGCTTAGACTTTGACAATGAGCAGTTCTTC
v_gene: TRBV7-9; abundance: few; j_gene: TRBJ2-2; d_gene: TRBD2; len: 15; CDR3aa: CASSLAAGGAGELFF; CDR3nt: TGTGCCAGCAGCTTAGCAGCGGGGGGGGCCGGGGAGCTGTTTTTT
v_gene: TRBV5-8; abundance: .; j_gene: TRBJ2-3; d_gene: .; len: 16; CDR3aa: CASSHRTGRGTDTQYF; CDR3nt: TGTGCCAGCAGCCACAGGACAGGGAGGGGCACAGATACGCAGTATTTT